These 15 T cell receptor beta chains were sequenced from one sample in a study of shared clonotypes between healthy human individuals. Assay used: immunoSEQ multiplex PCR; TCRdb lists only in-frame clones, some missing. Among roughly 570,000 clones, roughly 98% were seen once, and the ten largest hold approximately 0.33%. CD8 cells classed as naive were CD45RO-negative and positively selected for CCR7, excluding terminally differentiated effector memory CD45RA+ cells. The material sequenced was naive CD8+ T cells sorted from blood. All receptors derive from a man aged 30 to 45 in good health.

The rearrangement joins TRBV13 to TRBJ2-1; no firm D call. The germline gives CDR1 PRHDT, CDR2 FYEKMQ (reference sequence). The CDR3 consists of 12 residues. The germline V and J ends were trimmed by 0 bases and 9 bases, with 6 bases remaining between them. DNA of the CDR3: TGTGCCAGCAGCTTAGGAGCTAGTGAGCAGTTCTTC. Translating gives CASSLGASEQFF.

The V and J genes are TRBV6-1 and TRBJ2-7, with 7 bases aligning to TRBD2. The J segment lost 1 base and the V segment lost 3 bases, leaving 6 bases of the junction unmatched. The CDR3 sequence is 15 residues long. Germline lookup yields CDR1 MNHNS and CDR2 SASEGT. CDR3 bases: TGTGCCAGCAGTGAGTCTAGCGGCGGATCCTACGAGCAGTACTTC. Amino acid sequence: CASSESSGGSYEQYF.

In its sample, this clone was seen once. The chain employs TRBV28 and TRBJ2-7; 10 bases are shared with TRBD2. The CDR3 is made up of 15 amino acids. After removal of 4 bases from V and 3 bases from J, the junction contained 6 bases not matched to a gene. Germline loops: CDR1 MDHEN, CDR2 SYDVKM. CDR3 protein: CASSSGLAEFYEQYF. In DNA, the CDR3 is TGTGCCAGCAGTTCCGGACTAGCGGAGTTCTACGAGCAGTACTTC.

The chain links TRBV2 to TRBJ1-5; D unclear. Per germline, CDR1 SNHLY and CDR2 FYNNEI. Trimming stripped 3 bases from V and 1 base from J, with 13 bases between. The CDR3 is made up of 16 amino acids. The CDR3 is CASSDVFITSNQPQHF. CDR3 in DNA: TGTGCCAGCAGTGATGTTTTCATAACCAGCAATCAGCCCCAGCATTTT.

V gene TRBV4-1 combines with J gene TRBJ2-3, with D uncertain. The germline gives CDR1 MGHRA, CDR2 YSYEKL. V lost 1 base to trimming and J lost 6 bases, with 5 bases between them. The CDR3 is made up of 12 amino acids. The CDR3 bases are TGCGCCAGCAGCCAAGCCGGGGATACGCAGTATTTT. Translating it yields CASSQAGDTQYF.

The chain links TRBV7-8 to TRBJ2-1; 7 positions agree with TRBD2. The length of the CDR3 is 16 residues. Trimming cost V 2 bases and J 2 bases; bases outside gene matches: 6. CDR1 is SGHVS and CDR2 is FQNEAQ in the germline V gene. The CDR3, as DNA: TGTGCCAGCAGCTTAAACCTAGCGGATCCCTACAATGAGCAGTTCTTC. It yields the protein CASSLNLADPYNEQFF.

The gene calls are TRBV4-1 and TRBJ1-1, with 8 positions matching TRBD1. There are 18 residues in the CDR3. V was pared by 5 bases and J by 3 bases, with 17 bases of the junction left unmatched. In germline, CDR1 is MGHRA, CDR2 YSYEKL. The CDR3 DNA sequence: TGCGCCAGCAGCTCCCTCCCCGACAGGGGAGCGAGAGACACTGAAGCTTTCTTT. The encoded protein is CASSSLPDRGARDTEAFF.

The V gene is TRBV27, the J gene TRBJ2-7; 9 bases fit TRBD1. J gave up 2 bases and V 6 bases, and 5 bases lay outside the gene matches. CDR1 is MNHEY and CDR2 is SMNVEV in the germline V gene (reference sequence). CDR3 length equals 14 residues. The CDR3 here is CASRRTGAAYEQYF. The DNA of the CDR3 is TGTGCCAGCAGGCGGACAGGGGCGGCCTACGAGCAGTACTTC.

The CDR3 spells CASSLYTGGAGGYTF. Here the CDR3 DNA reads TGTGCCAGCAGTTTATATACAGGGGGCGCCGGAGGCTACACCTTC. The chain carries TRBV28 and TRBJ1-2, with 9 bases aligning to TRBD1. V was pared by 1 base and J by 8 bases, with 8 bases of the junction left unmatched. CDR1 is MDHEN, CDR2 SYDVKM, per germline. The CDR3 has 15 residues.

The chain couples TRBV5-1 to TRBJ2-7; D is unclear. With 0 bases removed from V and 0 bases from J, the gap between germline ends came to 13 bases. Germline CDR1 is SGHRS and CDR2 is YFSETQ. CDR3 length: 16 residues. This CDR3 reads CASSLGLGLSSYEQYF. In DNA, the CDR3 is TGCGCCAGCAGCTTGGGTTTAGGGCTAAGCTCCTACGAGCAGTACTTC.

In the case of this clone: The same CDR3 can be traced to other DNA sequences in this sample. This sequence joins TRBV27 and TRBJ1-1; D gene uncertain. Germline-derived CDR1 and CDR2 are MNHEY and SMNVEV (reference sequence). Trimming stripped 6 bases from V and 1 base from J, with 6 bases between. This CDR3 has 12 residues. The CDR3 loop reads CASSRGNTEAFF. CDR3 in DNA: TGTGCCAGCAGCCGGGGGAACACTGAAGCTTTCTTT.

The rearrangement links TRBV7-9 to TRBJ2-3; possibly TRBD2 for D (5 bases). CDR3 length: 15 amino acids. CDR1 and CDR2 from the germline V gene are SEHNR and FQNEAQ (reference sequence). Trimming removed 5 bases from V and 4 bases from J, with 16 bases in between. The CDR3 DNA is TGTGCCAGCAGCCCTCGGGATGAGAGCTCAGATACGCAGTATTTT. Translating it yields CASSPRDESSDTQYF.

J is TRBJ2-7 and V is TRBV5-1; perhaps TRBD2 as D (6 bases). Germline V gene data show CDR1 as SGHRS and CDR2 as YFSETQ. V gave up 4 bases and J gave up 3 bases, with 17 bases separating them. CDR3 length: 15 residues. CDR3 region: CASSGGLALNYEQYF. Here the CDR3 DNA reads TGCGCCAGCAGCGGGGGACTTGCTCTCAACTACGAGCAGTACTTC.

The chain is built from TRBV5-1 and TRBJ2-5; D might be TRBD1 (5 bases). V was shortened by 2 bases and J by 2 bases, with 16 bases between the two germline ends. This CDR3 spans 16 amino acids. CDR1 and CDR2 from the germline V gene are SGHRS and YFSETQ. CDR3 nucleotides: TGCGCCAGCAGCTTAACTATAGGCACAGGTCAAGAGACCCAGTACTTC. It translates to CASSLTIGTGQETQYF.

CDR3 nucleotide sequence: TGTGCCAGCAGTTCTACTCCGGGACTAGAGTATGAGCAGTTCTTC. This codes for CASSSTPGLEYEQFF. The chain uses TRBV27 and TRBJ2-1; TRBD2 aligns across 8 bases. This CDR3 has 15 residues. CDR1 and CDR2 (germline): MNHEY, SMNVEV (reference sequence). The V and J ends lost 4 bases and 8 bases, in that order; junction bases with no gene match: 10.